The entry below describes one T cell receptor (beta chain). Some clones are missing from TCRdb's copy, which holds only in-frame ones; the method was immunoSEQ multiplex PCR. The sample includes 120,000 or so clones, approximately 90% seen only once; the top ten take around 2%. This sample was taken from a study of cytomegalovirus exposure and HLA in healthy donors. V gave up 2 bases and J gave up 0 bases, with 14 bases separating them. The CDR3 has 16 residues. The V gene's germline CDR1 is MNHNS and CDR2 SASEGT. The V call is TRBV6-1, the J call TRBJ2-7, with a possible D match to TRBD1 (6 bases). Sequenced: PBMCs. The sequence came from a man aged 18 to 30 in good health and CMV-seronegative. For the CDR3, the DNA is TGTGCCAGCAGTGAATTACGGGGCAGGGGCTCCTACGAGCAGTACTTC. It encodes CASSELRGRGSYEQYF.